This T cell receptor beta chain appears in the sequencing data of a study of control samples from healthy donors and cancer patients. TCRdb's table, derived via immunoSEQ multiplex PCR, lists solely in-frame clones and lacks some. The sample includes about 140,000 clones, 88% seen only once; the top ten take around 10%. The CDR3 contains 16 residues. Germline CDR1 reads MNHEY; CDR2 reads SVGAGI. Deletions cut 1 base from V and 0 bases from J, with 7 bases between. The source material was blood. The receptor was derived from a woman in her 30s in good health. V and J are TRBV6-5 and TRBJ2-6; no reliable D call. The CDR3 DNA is TGTGCCAGCAGTTACTTTTACGGCTCTGGGGCCAACGTCCTGACTTTC. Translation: CASSYFYGSGANVLTF.